The entry below describes one TCR beta chain. As yet, its antigen is unknown. Assay: immunoSEQ multiplex PCR; the TCRdb copy retains only in-frame clones and omits some. The table has tens of thousands of clones, 89% seen once. The sample originates from a study of T cell responses to AZD1222 COVID-19 vaccine. CDR3 length equals 16 residues. V shed 4 bases and J shed 5 bases, with 20 bases lying between them. From germline, CDR1 is SGHNT and CDR2 YENEEA. General study points: Donors, mostly white British, included more females; clonal diversity was possibly underestimated.

Second doses that came at about 4 or about 12 weeks were put together. This TCR derives from an adult who received the AZD1222 COVID-19 vaccine. This specimen consisted of peripheral blood, obtained 28 days after the second AZD1222 dose. The chain is built from TRBV11-3 and TRBJ2-5; D is possibly TRBD1 or TRBD2 (6 bases each). This CDR3 is CASSSLGGAGDETQYF. DNA for the CDR3: TGTGCCAGCAGCTCATTAGGCGGGGCAGGGGATGAGACCCAGTACTTC.